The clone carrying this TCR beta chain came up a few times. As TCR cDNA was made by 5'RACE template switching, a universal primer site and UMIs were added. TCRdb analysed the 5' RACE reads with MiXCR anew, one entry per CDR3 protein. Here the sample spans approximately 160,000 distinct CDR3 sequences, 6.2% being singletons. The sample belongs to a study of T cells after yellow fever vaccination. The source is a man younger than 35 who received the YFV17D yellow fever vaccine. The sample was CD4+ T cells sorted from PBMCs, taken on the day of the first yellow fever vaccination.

This CDR3 is CASSRFPTGYNEKLFF. The DNA of the CDR3 is TGTGCCAGCAGCCGGTTTCCGACAGGCTATAATGAAAAACTGTTTTTT. The chain uses TRBV7-2 and TRBJ1-4; D is possibly TRBD1 (6 bases). Germline V gene lookup returns CDR1 SGHTA and CDR2 FQGNSA. The germline V and J ends were trimmed by 5 bases and 4 bases, with 17 bases remaining between them. CDR3 length equals 16 residues.